The 13 T cell receptor beta chains below come from one sample, sequenced in a study of blood T cell repertoires in COVID-19. Produced via immunoSEQ multiplex PCR; TCRdb's table is partial and in-frame only. The top ten hold about 3.4% of the sample, which has 250,000 to 300,000 clones, 82% seen once. The specimen sequenced was peripheral blood. The receptors were sampled from a woman under 30 with acute or convalescent COVID-19.

The rearrangement joins TRBV7-6 to TRBJ2-1; perhaps TRBD2 as D (6 bases). Trimming took off 2 bases at V and 9 bases at J, with 20 bases between the two ends. Germline loops: CDR1 SGHVS, CDR2 FNYEAQ. The CDR3 runs 16 residues. The CDR3 DNA follows: TGTGCCAGCAGCTTAAGGTCTGGGACTGGGGTTGTTGAGCAGTTCTTC. Protein sequence: CASSLRSGTGVVEQFF.

The chain is built from TRBV11-2 and TRBJ2-7; a possible D gene is TRBD2 (6 bases). The CDR3 is 15 amino acids. Between the trimmed V and J ends, which lost 0 bases and 1 base, there was a span of 10 bases. Germline CDR1 is SGHAT and CDR2 is FQNNGV. The CDR3 DNA sequence: TGTGCCAGCAGCTTAGAAGCTAGCGCGTCCTACGAGCAGTACTTC. It encodes CASSLEASASYEQYF.

The chain couples TRBV7-9 to TRBJ2-7; 7 bases are a match to TRBD2. The germline gives CDR1 SEHNR, CDR2 FQNEAQ (reference sequence). Trimming cost V 5 bases and J 6 bases; bases outside gene matches: 10. This CDR3 has 14 residues. CDR3 residues: CASSGGGSASEQYF. In DNA form, the CDR3 reads TGTGCCAGCAGCGGCGGCGGGAGTGCGAGCGAGCAGTACTTC.

The V and J genes are TRBV19 and TRBJ2-7; TRBD2 might be the D (6 bases). Germline-derived CDR1 and CDR2 are LNHDA and SQIVND (reference sequence). The V and J ends lost 3 bases and 0 bases respectively, with 9 bases between them. The CDR3 length is 14 residues. The CDR3 sequence: CASSIRGSSYEQYF. CDR3 coding DNA: TGTGCCAGTAGTATCCGGGGGAGCTCCTACGAGCAGTACTTC.

About this clone: Germline and junction disagree at one end, which may indicate a read error. The chain recombines TRBV7-7 with TRBJ2-5, with 7 bases lining up with TRBD2. The germline CDR1 and CDR2 sequences are SSHAT and FNYEAQ (reference sequence). This CDR3 is 14 amino acids long. The CDR3 sequence is CASSSTGGKETQYF. For the CDR3, the DNA is TGTGCTAGCAGCTCAACCGGGGGGAAAGAGACCCAGTACTTC.

V gene TRBV27 combines with J gene TRBJ2-1; D is unclear. The CDR3 has 13 residues. V lost 5 bases to trimming and J lost 4 bases, with 9 bases between them. Germline-derived CDR1 and CDR2 are MNHEY and SMNVEV (reference sequence). The CDR3 is CASSLLRYNEQFF. CDR3 bases: TGTGCCAGCAGTCTCCTACGTTACAATGAGCAGTTCTTC.

The chain links TRBV5-1 to TRBJ1-2; D is unclear. CDR3 size: 17 residues. The V end was cut by 3 bases, the J end by 4 bases, with 22 bases between. Germline CDR1 reads SGHRS; CDR2 reads YFSETQ. The CDR3 DNA reads as TGCGCCAGCAGCTCCGAGGTCTCGTCCCTCGGGTCCTATGGCTACACCTTC. This gives the protein CASSSEVSSLGSYGYTF.

This clone appeared a few times. The gene calls are TRBV7-9 and TRBJ2-4; D is unclear. This CDR3 contains 14 residues. Germline V CDR1 and CDR2: SEHNR, FQNEAQ (reference sequence). Trimming took off 4 bases at V and 1 base at J, with 8 bases between the two ends. The CDR3 reads CASSSLGAKNIQYF. The DNA of the CDR3 is TGTGCCAGCAGCTCCCTCGGGGCCAAAAACATTCAGTACTTC.

This chain connects TRBV19 to TRBJ1-5, with D perhaps matching TRBD1 (6 bases). The CDR3 runs to 13 residues. Germline assignment: CDR1 LNHDA and CDR2 SQIVND (reference sequence). Trimming took 10 bases from V and 6 from J, leaving 16 bases between them. This CDR3 is CATARGGAQPQHF. CDR3 nucleotides: TGTGCCACCGCCCGTGGGGGCGCTCAGCCCCAGCATTTT.

The CDR3 protein is CASSENPDRVHTEAFF. In nucleotides, the CDR3 is TGTGCCAGCAGCGAGAACCCGGACAGGGTTCACACTGAAGCTTTCTTT. V gene TRBV11-1 combines with J gene TRBJ1-1, with 8 bases that match TRBD1. The germline V gene has CDR1 SGHAT and CDR2 FQDESV (reference sequence). The CDR3 length is 16 residues. Trimming cost V 5 bases and J 3 bases; bases outside gene matches: 11.

With respect to this clone: Different DNA sequences within this sample yield the same CDR3. In nucleotides, the CDR3 is TGTGCCAGCTCACCTCCGGGACAGGGGGCCTACGAGCAGTACTTC. Translation gives CASSPPGQGAYEQYF. The chain couples TRBV18 to TRBJ2-7; 11 bases line up with TRBD1. The CDR3 extends over 15 amino acids. The germline V gene encodes CDR1 KGHSH and CDR2 LQKENI. The V segment lost 3 bases and the J segment 2 bases; nucleotides outside the gene matches: 3.

The chain couples TRBV12-3 or TRBV12-4 to TRBJ2-2; 11 positions agree with TRBD2. This CDR3 has 12 residues. Germline trimming cut 8 bases from V and 8 bases from J; bases unmatched to any gene: 1. The CDR3 region is CASRLAGGELFF. CDR3 coding DNA: TGTGCCAGCCGACTAGCGGGAGGGGAGCTGTTTTTT.

The V call is TRBV7-9, the J call TRBJ2-1; 9 bases fit TRBD2. The ends lost 8 bases at V and 3 bases at J; junction bases unmatched: 8. Germline CDR1 reads SEHNR; CDR2 reads FQNEAQ (reference sequence). The CDR3 is 15 residues long. The CDR3 DNA reads TGTGCCAGCCCAGGTAGCGGGAGTGGCTACAATGAGCAGTTCTTC. Amino acids: CASPGSGSGYNEQFF.